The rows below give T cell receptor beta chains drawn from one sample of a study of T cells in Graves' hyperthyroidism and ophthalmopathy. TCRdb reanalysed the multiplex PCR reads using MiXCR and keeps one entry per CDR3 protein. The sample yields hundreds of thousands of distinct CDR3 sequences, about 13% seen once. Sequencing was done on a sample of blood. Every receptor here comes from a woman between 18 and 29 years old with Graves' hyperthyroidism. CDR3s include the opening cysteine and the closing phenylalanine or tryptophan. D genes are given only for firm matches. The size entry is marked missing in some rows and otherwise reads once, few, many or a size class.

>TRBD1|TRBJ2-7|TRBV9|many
CASSAQGDSYEQYF
TGTGCCAGCAGCGCACAGGGGGACTCCTACGAGCAGTACTTC
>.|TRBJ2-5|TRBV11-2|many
CASSLMGQVQETQYF
TGTGCCAGCAGCTTAATGGGTCAGGTCCAAGAGACCCAGTACTTC
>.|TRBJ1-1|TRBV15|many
CATSRDFGNTEAFF
TGTGCCACCAGCAGAGATTTTGGGAACACTGAAGCTTTCTTT
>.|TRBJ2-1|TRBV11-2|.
CASSSPTGRKGNEQFF
TGTGCCAGCAGCTCCCCCACTGGCAGAAAGGGAAATGAGCAGTTCTTC
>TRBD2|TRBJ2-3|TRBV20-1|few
CSPGREGTDTQYF
TGCAGTCCCGGGCGGGAGGGCACAGATACGCAGTATTTT
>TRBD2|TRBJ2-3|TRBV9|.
CASSDRTSGHPDTQYF
TGTGCCAGCAGCGACCGGACTAGCGGCCATCCCGATACGCAGTATTTT
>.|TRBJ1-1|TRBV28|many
CASSLFRGRTEAFF
TGTGCCAGCAGTTTATTTAGGGGGAGGACTGAAGCTTTCTTT
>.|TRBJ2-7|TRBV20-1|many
CSAPDKESSYEQYF
TGCAGTGCCCCGGACAAGGAGAGCTCCTACGAGCAGTACTTC
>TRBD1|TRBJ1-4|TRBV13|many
CASSGDRESYEKLFF
TGTGCCAGCAGCGGCGACAGGGAGTCATACGAAAAACTGTTTTTT
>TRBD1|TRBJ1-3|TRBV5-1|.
CASSLEGTGGAGNTIYF
TGCGCCAGCAGCTTGGAAGGGACAGGGGGAGCCGGAAACACCATATATTTT
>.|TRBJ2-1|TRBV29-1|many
CSVGQARRDNEQFF
TGCAGCGTTGGACAGGCAAGGAGGGACAATGAGCAGTTCTTC
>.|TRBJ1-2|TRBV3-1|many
CASSQERGRIGYGYTF
TGTGCCAGCAGCCAAGAGCGGGGACGGATTGGTTATGGCTACACCTTC
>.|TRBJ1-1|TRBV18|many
CASSPLRDTEAFF
TGTGCCAGCTCACCATTAAGAGACACTGAAGCTTTCTTT
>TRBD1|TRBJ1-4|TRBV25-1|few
CASSVGTANEKLFF
TGTGCCAGCAGTGTAGGGACAGCTAATGAAAAACTGTTTTTT
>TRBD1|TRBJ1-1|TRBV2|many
CASSENGRQGPNTEAFF
TGTGCCAGCAGTGAAAATGGGAGACAGGGACCGAACACTGAAGCTTTCTTT
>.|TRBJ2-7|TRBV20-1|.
CSARGGPGQILEQYF
TGCAGTGCTAGAGGTGGTCCCGGACAGATTTTGGAGCAGTACTTC
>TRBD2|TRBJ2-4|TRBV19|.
CASSIRRGGPKNIQYF
TGTGCCAGTAGTATACGGCGGGGGGGCCCCAAAAACATTCAGTACTTC
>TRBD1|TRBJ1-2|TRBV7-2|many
CASSSRDRGSGGYTF
TGTGCCAGCAGCTCCCGGGACAGGGGAAGTGGTGGCTACACCTTC
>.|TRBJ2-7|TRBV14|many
CASSQAHRDFLYEQYF
TGTGCCAGCAGCCAGGCTCACCGGGACTTCCTCTACGAGCAGTACTTC
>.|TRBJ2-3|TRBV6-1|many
CASRKTAIPTDTQYF
TGTGCCAGCAGGAAGACGGCGATCCCCACAGATACGCAGTATTTT
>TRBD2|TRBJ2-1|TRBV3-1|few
CASSQLKRGGNNEQFF
TGTGCCAGCAGCCAACTTAAGCGGGGGGGAAACAATGAGCAGTTCTTC
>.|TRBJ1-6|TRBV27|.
CASSFRELNSPLHF
TGTGCCAGCAGTTTTAGGGAGTTGAATTCACCCCTCCACTTT
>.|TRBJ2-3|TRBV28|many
CASSERVSGATDTQYF
TGTGCCAGCAGTGAGAGGGTTAGCGGAGCTACAGATACGCAGTATTTT
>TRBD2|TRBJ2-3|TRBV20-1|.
CSASERGGSDTQYF
TGCAGTGCCTCGGAGCGGGGGGGATCGGATACGCAGTATTTT
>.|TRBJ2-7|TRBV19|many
CASRGPTYEQYF
TGTGCCAGTAGAGGACCAACATACGAGCAGTACTTC
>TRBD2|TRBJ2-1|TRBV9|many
CASSVEVAGFNEQFF
TGTGCCAGCAGCGTAGAGGTAGCGGGATTTAATGAGCAGTTCTTC
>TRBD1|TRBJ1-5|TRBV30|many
CAWSGGQGSNQPQHF
TGTGCCTGGAGCGGCGGACAGGGGAGCAATCAGCCCCAGCATTTT
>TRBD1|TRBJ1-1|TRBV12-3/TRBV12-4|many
CATIPRGLKFTEAFF
TGTGCCACCATACCAAGGGGGCTTAAGTTCACTGAAGCTTTCTTT
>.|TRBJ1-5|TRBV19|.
CASSIDPESLNQPQHF
TGTGCCAGTAGTATAGATCCGGAAAGCCTCAATCAGCCCCAGCATTTT
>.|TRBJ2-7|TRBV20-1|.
CSARGLADFYEQYF
TGCAGTGCCAGGGGGCTAGCGGATTTCTACGAGCAGTACTTC
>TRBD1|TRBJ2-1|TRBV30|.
CALGGETGGKGEQFF
TGTGCCTTGGGTGGAGAGACAGGGGGCAAGGGTGAGCAGTTCTTC